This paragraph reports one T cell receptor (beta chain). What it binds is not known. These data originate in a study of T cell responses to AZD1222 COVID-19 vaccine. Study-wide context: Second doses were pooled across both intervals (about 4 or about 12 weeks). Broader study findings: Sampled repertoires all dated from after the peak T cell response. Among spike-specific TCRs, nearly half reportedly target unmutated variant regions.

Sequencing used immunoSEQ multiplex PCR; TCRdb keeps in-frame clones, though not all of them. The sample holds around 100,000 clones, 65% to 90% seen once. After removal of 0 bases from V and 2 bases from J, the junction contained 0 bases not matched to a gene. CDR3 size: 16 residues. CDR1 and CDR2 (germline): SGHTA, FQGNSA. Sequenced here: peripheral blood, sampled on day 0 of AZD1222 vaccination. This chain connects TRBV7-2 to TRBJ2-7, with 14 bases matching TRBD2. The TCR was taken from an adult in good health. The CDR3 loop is CASSLATSGRAYEQYF. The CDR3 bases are TGTGCCAGCAGCTTAGCGACTAGCGGGAGGGCCTACGAGCAGTACTTC.